This TCR beta chain was identified during a study of vaccination and CD4 T cells after COVID-19. At the Johns Hopkins FTIC core, DNA taken from cultured CD4+ T cells was sequenced by way of the Oncomine TCR Beta short-read assay. TCRdb ran MiXCR on the PCR reads and lists one entry per CDR3 protein. Of roughly 10,000 distinct CDR3 sequences listed, 60% to 70% are singletons. This clonotype was counted between two and nine times. Its antigen is still unknown. Germline loops: CDR1 LNHDA, CDR2 SQIVND (reference sequence). Trimming took off 2 bases at V and 1 base at J, with 7 bases between the two ends. The CDR3 has 14 amino acids. The treatment: roughly ten-day PBMC culture with coronavirus spike peptide pools or control peptides (ViraFEST assay).

Material: CD4+ T cells from blood, cultured in vitro. This chain joins TRBV19 and TRBJ2-3, with D perhaps being TRBD1 or TRBD2 (6 bases each). The TCR originated in a human donor who had recovered from COVID-19. CDR3 DNA: TGTGCCAGTAGTATAAGGGGGGGCACAGATACGCAGTATTTT. It is translated as CASSIRGGTDTQYF.